These 22 T cell receptor beta chains originate from one sample sequenced in a study of Ad26.COV2.S vaccination and SARS-CoV-2 variants. Generated by immunoSEQ multiplex PCR, the TCRdb table keeps only in-frame clones and is missing some. The sample holds 300,000 to 400,000 clones; around 88% are singletons and the top ten take roughly a tenth. Treatment specified: some 20 received Ad26.COV2.S at low or high dose, single or two shots; 5 received placebo; per-sample allocation not given. The investigators took samples on day 63 after the first vaccine or placebo injection. Sequencing was performed on peripheral blood, taken in a trial of Ad26.COV2.S vaccine versus placebo. The receptors here all came from a person between 18 and 65 years old who received the Ad26.COV2.S COVID-19 vaccine or a placebo.

This chain links TRBV2 with TRBJ1-1; D gene ambiguous. Trimming shortened V by 7 bases and J by 0 bases, and 12 bases separated the two germline ends. Germline V CDR1 and CDR2: SNHLY, FYNNEI. This CDR3 spans 14 amino acids. The CDR3, as DNA: TGTGCCAGCATAGGAAGTCTCATGAACACTGAAGCTTTCTTT. Translation gives CASIGSLMNTEAFF.

The rearrangement uses TRBV28 and TRBJ2-1; TRBD2 aligns across 10 bases. Germline values: CDR1 MDHEN, CDR2 SYDVKM. With 1 base clipped from V and 5 bases from J, the junction kept 11 bases outside the gene matches. The CDR3 spans 18 residues. Here the CDR3 reads CASSLFSGGSARDNEQFF. Written as DNA, the CDR3 is TGTGCCAGCAGTTTATTTAGCGGGGGGTCTGCACGGGACAATGAGCAGTTCTTC.

A few counts support this clone. This chain uses TRBV24-1 with TRBJ2-7; D may be TRBD2 (5 bases). Between the trimmed V and J ends, which lost 3 bases and 0 bases, there was a span of 8 bases. The CDR3 totals 14 residues. Germline assignment: CDR1 KGHDR and CDR2 SFDVKD. CDR3 amino acids: CATSDPGNSYEQYF. DNA of the CDR3: TGTGCCACCAGTGATCCCGGGAACTCCTACGAGCAGTACTTC.

V is TRBV2 and J is TRBJ1-5; D unresolved. Trimming stripped 2 bases from V and 1 base from J, with 6 bases between. CDR3 length: 14 amino acids. Germline CDR1 SNHLY, CDR2 FYNNEI. The CDR3 here is CASSEWVSNQPQHF. The DNA of the CDR3 is TGTGCCAGCAGTGAATGGGTGAGCAATCAGCCCCAGCATTTT.

This clone appeared once. The rearrangement joins TRBV7-8 to TRBJ2-1; unclear D gene. Trimming pared 3 bases from V and 2 bases from J, leaving 11 bases between. The CDR3 has 15 residues. CDR1 and CDR2 (germline): SGHVS, FQNEAQ. CDR3 amino acids: CASSFRRDPYNEQFF. In DNA form, the CDR3 reads TGTGCCAGCAGCTTCCGTCGTGACCCCTACAATGAGCAGTTCTTC.

The V gene is TRBV29-1, the J gene TRBJ1-2; possible D gene TRBD1, 6 bases. V was shortened by 6 bases and J by 8 bases, with 13 bases between the two germline ends. This CDR3 spans 11 amino acids. From germline, CDR1 is SQVTM and CDR2 ANQGSEA. The CDR3 is CSVKQGGGYTF. CDR3 nucleotide sequence: TGCAGCGTAAAACAGGGTGGCGGCTACACCTTC.

The rearrangement links TRBV27 to TRBJ2-7, with D perhaps matching TRBD2 (6 bases). The CDR3 contains 15 residues. Germline loops: CDR1 MNHEY, CDR2 SMNVEV (reference sequence). Trimming pared 5 bases from V and 2 bases from J, leaving 16 bases between. CDR3 amino acids: CASSPGLLVAYEQYF. The CDR3 DNA reads as TGTGCCAGCAGTCCGGGACTCTTAGTGGCCTACGAGCAGTACTTC.

The chain couples TRBV3-1 (or the pseudogene TRBV3-2) to TRBJ2-5; 11 bases match TRBD2. This CDR3 is 15 amino acids long. The germline CDR1 and CDR2 sequences are LGHDT and YNNKEL (reference sequence). The V and J ends lost 5 bases and 2 bases, in that order; junction bases with no gene match: 4. CDR3 DNA: TGTGCCAGCAGCACGACTAGCGGGAATCAAGAGACCCAGTACTTC. Translated: CASSTTSGNQETQYF.

The chain is built from TRBV6-5 and TRBJ1-1, with TRBD1 matching 7 bases. Per germline, CDR1 MNHEY and CDR2 SVGAGI. With 5 bases clipped from V and 6 bases from J, the junction kept 9 bases outside the gene matches. This CDR3 has 14 residues. The CDR3 DNA reads as TGTGCCAGCAGTCCTCCGGGACAGCATTCTGAAGCTTTCTTT. Residues: CASSPPGQHSEAFF.

The chain links TRBV20-1 to TRBJ2-7; D is perhaps TRBD1 (7 bases). Trimming stripped 3 bases from V and 7 bases from J, with 25 bases between. This CDR3 has 16 amino acids. Looked up from germline, CDR1 is DFQATT and CDR2 is SNEGSKA (reference sequence). The DNA of the CDR3 is TGCAGTGCTAGTGGGCCTTGGCAGGGGGGTGCGGAGGAGCAGTACTTC. It encodes CSASGPWQGGAEEQYF.

The J gene is TRBJ2-5, the V gene TRBV7-2; D not resolved. This CDR3 contains 12 residues. Trimming removed 5 bases from V and 4 bases from J, with 8 bases in between. The germline V gene has CDR1 SGHTA and CDR2 FQGNSA. CDR3 in amino acids: CASSPLAETQYF. The CDR3 nucleotides read TGTGCCAGCAGCCCCTTAGCAGAGACCCAGTACTTC.

V gene TRBV4-1 combines with J gene TRBJ2-3, with 9 bases that match TRBD2. Trimming took 3 bases from V and 4 from J; bases not matched to a gene: 17. This CDR3 comprises 19 residues. CDR1 MGHRA and CDR2 YSYEKL come from the germline V gene. In DNA, the CDR3 is TGCGCCAGCAGCCACCTAAGGGATAGCGGGACTAGCCTAGCAGATACGCAGTATTTT. Protein sequence: CASSHLRDSGTSLADTQYF.

V usage is TRBV6-5 and J usage is TRBJ2-6; D is possibly TRBD1 (6 bases). The CDR3 runs to 16 residues. V shed 0 bases and J shed 4 bases, with 10 bases lying between them. The germline gives CDR1 MNHEY, CDR2 SVGAGI. CDR3 amino acids: CASSYSDRRGANVLTF. The DNA for the CDR3 is TGTGCCAGCAGTTACTCGGACAGACGGGGGGCCAACGTCCTGACTTTC.

The chain combines TRBV7-9 with TRBJ1-1, with a tentative D call TRBD1 (5 bases). Between the trimmed V and J ends, which lost 2 bases and 7 bases, there was a span of 14 bases. The CDR3 extends over 14 amino acids. Germline CDR1 and CDR2: SEHNR and FQNEAQ (reference sequence). The CDR3: CASSLPQARDEAFF. Here the CDR3 DNA reads TGTGCCAGCAGCTTACCACAGGCCAGGGATGAAGCTTTCTTT. Full variable domain (rest looked up from reference TRBV7-9 and TRBJ1-1): DTGVSQNPRHKITKRGQNVTFRCDPISEHNRLYWYRQTLGQGPEFLTYFQNEAQLEKSRLLSDRFSAERPKGSFSTLEIQRTEQGDSAMYLCASSLPQARDEAFFGQGTRLTVV.

This clone was observed once. Here the CDR3 DNA reads TGTGCCAGCAGTTCCCAGGATCCGGGGGCCCAGTACTTC. Translation gives CASSSQDPGAQYF. This chain joins TRBV12-3 or TRBV12-4 and TRBJ2-5; TRBD2 might be the D (6 bases). V was trimmed by 4 bases and J by 9 bases, leaving 15 bases between them. The CDR3 contains 13 residues.

The V gene is TRBV30, the J gene TRBJ1-2; D gene unclear. CDR1 is GTSNPN and CDR2 is SVGIG in the germline V gene (reference sequence). The CDR3 extends over 13 amino acids. The V gene lost 4 bases and the J gene lost 4 bases, with 13 bases spanning the gap. The CDR3 sequence is CAWTNTLSYGYTF. The DNA of the CDR3 is TGTGCCTGGACCAACACCCTAAGCTATGGCTACACCTTC. Using reference TRBV30 and TRBJ1-2 for the parts outside the CDR3, the full variable domain is SQTIHQWPATLVQPVGSPLSLECTVEGTSNPNLYWYRQAAGRGLQLLFYSVGIGQISSEVPQNLSASRPQDRQFILSSKKLLLSDSGFYLCAWTNTLSYGYTFGSGTRLTVV.

The CDR3 protein is CASSLGLDSTVSDTQYF. The CDR3 nucleotides are TGTGCCAGCAGCTTAGGCCTCGACAGTACAGTCTCGGATACGCAGTATTTT. The gene calls are TRBV7-3 and TRBJ2-3; D is perhaps TRBD1 (5 bases). The CDR3 sequence is 17 residues long. Germline-derived CDR1 and CDR2 are SGHTA and FQGTGA. With 2 bases removed from V and 6 bases from J, the gap between germline ends came to 21 bases.

This sequence joins TRBV5-6 and TRBJ1-2; 8 positions agree with TRBD1. V shed 2 bases and J 5 bases; nucleotides not matched to a gene: 14. Germline CDR1 SGHDT, CDR2 YYEEEE. The CDR3 runs 17 residues. In DNA, the CDR3 is TGTGCCAGCAGCTTTGGATCTATTCTTGGACAGGGATATGGCTACACCTTC. It specifies CASSFGSILGQGYGYTF.

V gene TRBV5-1 combines with J gene TRBJ1-4, with TRBD1 identical over 8 bases. This CDR3 is 15 amino acids long. Germline trimming cut 3 bases from V and 7 bases from J; bases unmatched to any gene: 8. Germline loops: CDR1 SGHRS, CDR2 YFSETQ. Here the CDR3 DNA reads TGCGCCAGCAGCTCCGGACAGGGCCAGGGTGAAAAACTGTTTTTT. Translated, it gives CASSSGQGQGEKLFF. Looking up the rest from reference TRBV5-1 and TRBJ1-4 gives the full variable domain: KAGVTQTPRYLIKTRGQQVTLSCSPISGHRSVSWYQQTPGQGLQFLFEYFSETQRNKGNFPGRFSGRQFSNSRSEMNVSTLELGDSALYLCASSSGQGQGEKLFFGSGTQLSVL.

The chain joins TRBV28 to TRBJ1-1; a weak D match, TRBD1 (6 bases). CDR1 is MDHEN and CDR2 is SYDVKM in the germline V gene. Trimming took off 10 bases at V and 11 bases at J, with 20 bases between the two ends. CDR3 size: 12 residues. The CDR3: CATTAGGALAFF. DNA of the CDR3: TGTGCCACCACGGCGGGGGGCGCGTTGGCTTTCTTT.

The genes are TRBV28 and TRBJ1-2; 7 bases map to TRBD1. Germline CDR1 reads MDHEN; CDR2 reads SYDVKM. Germline trimming cut 8 bases from V and 2 bases from J; bases unmatched to any gene: 5. There are 13 residues in the CDR3. The CDR3, as DNA: TGTGCCAGCTCAACGGGACAGAACTATGGCTACACCTTC. This codes for CASSTGQNYGYTF.

This chain joins TRBV5-1 and TRBJ1-1; possible D gene TRBD1, 5 bases. The V gene lost 5 bases and the J gene lost 0 bases, with 11 bases spanning the gap. The CDR3 has 14 amino acids. The germline gives CDR1 SGHRS, CDR2 YFSETQ. CDR3 in DNA: TGCGCCAGCAGTCGGGGGGGAATGAACACTGAAGCTTTCTTT. It codes for CASSRGGMNTEAFF.